These 10 T cell receptor beta chains came from one sample sequenced in a study of cytomegalovirus exposure and HLA in healthy donors. PCR was performed using 60 Vbeta and 13 Jbeta primers. Sequencing was performed with immunoSEQ multiplex PCR; in TCRdb, only in-frame clones are kept and a portion is missing. The data contain about 160,000 clones, 86% of them singletons. Sequencing was carried out using PBMCs. The receptors stem from a woman between 18 and 29 years old in good health and CMV-seronegative.

V and J are TRBV5-1 and TRBJ2-7; 10 nucleotides match TRBD2. Looked up from germline, CDR1 is SGHRS and CDR2 is YFSETQ. After removal of 4 bases from V and 5 bases from J, the junction contained 6 bases not matched to a gene. This CDR3 region has 14 residues. The CDR3 spells CASSVSGRADEQYF. CDR3 bases: TGCGCCAGCAGCGTCAGCGGGAGGGCGGACGAGCAGTACTTC.

This sequence joins TRBV27 and TRBJ2-7; TRBD2 matches at 14 bases. From germline, CDR1 is MNHEY and CDR2 SMNVEV (reference sequence). The CDR3 is 18 residues long. After removal of 2 bases from V and 2 bases from J, the junction contained 8 bases not matched to a gene. CDR3 nucleotide sequence: TGTGCCAGCAGTTTAGGGGGACTAGCGGGAGCTCCCCCCTACGAGCAGTACTTC. It yields the protein CASSLGGLAGAPPYEQYF.

The chain combines TRBV15 with TRBJ2-7; 8 nucleotides agree with TRBD2. V lost 5 bases and J lost 3; bases outside the gene matches: 9. The length of the CDR3 is 15 residues. CDR1 LNHNV and CDR2 YYDKDF come from the germline V gene (reference sequence). The CDR3 bases are TGTGCCACCAGCCATGAGTTAGGGACTAGCTACGAGCAGTACTTC. Translating it yields CATSHELGTSYEQYF.

The rearrangement joins TRBV7-2 to TRBJ2-5; 10 bases match TRBD2. This CDR3 spans 15 amino acids. Germline values: CDR1 SGHTA, CDR2 FQGNSA. Losses at the gene ends were 3 bases for V and 4 bases for J; bases not matched to a gene: 5. CDR3 amino acids: CASSLSLAGAETQYF. The CDR3 nucleotides read TGTGCCAGCAGCTTGAGTCTAGCGGGGGCAGAGACCCAGTACTTC. The complete variable domain, with remaining parts taken from reference TRBV7-2 and TRBJ2-5, reads GAGVSQSPSNKVTEKGKDVELRCDPISGHTALYWYRQSLGQGLEFLIYFQGNSAPDKSGLPSDRFSAERTGGSVSTLTIQRTQQEDSAVYLCASSLSLAGAETQYFGPGTRLLVL.

Regarding this clone: The sample holds other DNA sequences that translate to the same CDR3. The chain is built from TRBV27 and TRBJ1-5; D perhaps matches TRBD1 (5 bases). In germline, CDR1 is MNHEY, CDR2 SMNVEV (reference sequence). V was shortened by 5 bases and J by 1 base, with 9 bases between the two germline ends. The CDR3 runs to 14 residues. DNA for the CDR3: TGTGCCAGCAGTCCCCGGGGGAGCAATCAGCCCCAGCATTTT. Translating it yields CASSPRGSNQPQHF.

The chain recombines TRBV6-5 with TRBJ2-7, with D possibly matching TRBD1 (5 bases). Trimming took off 6 bases at V and 0 bases at J, with 12 bases between the two ends. The CDR3 extends over 14 amino acids. Germline CDR1 and CDR2: MNHEY and SVGAGI. CDR3 coding DNA: TGTGCCAGCAGATACCAGGGCTCCTCCTACGAGCAGTACTTC. Amino acids: CASRYQGSSYEQYF.

The chain combines TRBV12-5 with TRBJ2-5; D unresolved. The V end lost 4 bases, the J end lost 3 bases, and 12 bases lay between the germline ends. Germline loops: CDR1 LGHNT, CDR2 FRNRAP. This CDR3 comprises 14 residues. This CDR3 is CASGSRPLEETQYF. The CDR3 DNA follows: TGTGCTAGTGGTTCGAGGCCCTTGGAAGAGACCCAGTACTTC.

V and J are TRBV7-8 and TRBJ2-6; 7 bases are a match to TRBD2. The CDR3 extends over 17 amino acids. The germline V gene has CDR1 SGHVS and CDR2 FQNEAQ. The trim removed 5 bases at V and 1 base at J, leaving 8 bases unmatched. The CDR3 DNA follows: TGTGCCAGCAGCACCATCAAGCGGGGTTCTGGGGCCAACGTCCTGACTTTC. Protein: CASSTIKRGSGANVLTF.

The CDR3 protein is CASTPGHTGELFF. In nucleotides, the CDR3 is TGTGCCAGCACCCCAGGTCACACCGGGGAGCTGTTTTTT. The V and J genes are TRBV7-2 and TRBJ2-2; D not certain. The V and J ends lost 7 bases and 3 bases respectively, with 9 bases between them. The CDR3 spans 13 residues. CDR1 is SGHTA, CDR2 FQGNSA, per germline.

The rearrangement uses TRBV6-5 and TRBJ2-5; D call uncertain. Deletions cut 6 bases from V and 1 base from J, with 6 bases between. The CDR3 runs 12 residues. Germline V gene sequence: CDR1 MNHEY, CDR2 SVGAGI. The CDR3 sequence: CASSQSQETQYF. The CDR3 nucleotides are TGTGCCAGCAGCCAATCCCAAGAGACCCAGTACTTC.